This T cell receptor beta chain was documented in a study of cytotoxic CD8 clonotypes in ibrutinib-treated CLL (dated by TCRdb to about 2021). Notes on the research overall: The cohort was composed of under 12 relapsed/refractory and approximately 16 treatment-naive patients; IGHV unmutated status was identified in 17 patients. Partial responses were observed in around 25 patients and complete responses in 2; after a median follow-up of around 64 months, remission was maintained in approximately 14 patients and progression was observed in some twelve. Samples at response were collected after a median of around twelve months of treatment, with a range of about 6 to 36 months. An average of approximately 260,000 productive templates and tens of thousands of productive rearrangements was obtained per sample. Longitudinal samples were available for about 30% of the roughly 90 trial participants. Cryopreserved peripheral blood mononuclear cells were obtained prior to treatment, at the time of response, and at either disease progression or sustained remission. Every remission and progressive disease sample was obtained while ibrutinib was still being received by the patients. General findings and caveats noted by the study authors: Public clonotypes were rare and either shrank or stayed stable during treatment, and the rise in clonality at ibrutinib response reflected expansion of private clonotypes. At ibrutinib response clonality went up, during sustained remission it held steady, and at progression it dropped back toward baseline. Baseline clonality exceeded that of age-matched healthy donors and correlated strongly with circulating CD8+ T-cell counts. Lymph node repertoires were not examined, and the timing of sampling was not matched between patients in sustained remission and those whose disease progressed.

The time point label on this specimen signifies: 12 to 13 months on ibrutinib. Roughly 2 micrograms of genomic DNA were extracted from cryopreserved PBMCs for TCR beta library preparation. Longitudinal blood samples from CLL patients on ibrutinib monotherapy underwent high-throughput TCR beta sequencing. Patients were enrolled in a phase 2 open-label single-center ibrutinib monotherapy trial. CDR1 SGHVS and CDR2 FQNEAQ were looked up in the germline V gene. From the cysteine up to the phenylalanine, the CDR3 has a length of 16 residues. Here the CDR3 DNA is all that survives: 48 bases in frame from base 1. The trim is 2 bases for V and 5 bases for J, with a gap of 18 bases between the germline ends. A MiSeq instrument was used for deep resolution sequencing, which targeted depths ranging from 1 in 1 million up to 1 in 200,000 T cells, with coverage averaging 10x for each clonotype. TCR beta libraries were generated with the immunoSEQ hsTCRB Kit. In the source study's methods: ImmunoSEQ Data Assistant and ImmunoSEQ Analyzer were used for data analysis, and V, D and J genes were assigned according to IMGT definitions. Clonality, which ranges from 0 to 1, was calculated by subtracting the normalized Shannon entropy of productive rearrangement frequencies from one. Public clonotype analysis was restricted to overrepresented clonotypes comprising at least 0.05% of each patient's repertoire. Approximately 14 age-matched healthy donor repertoires from immuneACCESS were used as controls for clonality. What TCRdb holds here is the immuneACCESS table cut down to in-frame rearrangements. Part of the clones is not present; checked against another copy, under half of the missing clones reflect an unresolved V gene, and the others are unexplained. Clone size and the V and J calls come from that table; the DNA yielded D and trimming. This sample is represented by under 200,000 clones; around 84% of them were singletons. The ten largest clones add up to roughly 2% of the sample.

In regard to this clone: The target of this receptor is not known. Base qualities were left out, and no much larger clone turns up one base away.

The chain was built from TRBV7-8 and TRBJ2-5, with a weak D call of TRBD2 (5 bases match). Here the sequenced sample was PBMCs, taken after 12 months of ibrutinib treatment. The sequence came from a human donor with chronic lymphocytic leukemia. The encoded CDR3 is CASSLRERAARETQYF. The DNA reads TGTGCCAGCAGCTTAAGGGAGAGAGCGGCCCGGGAGACCCAGTACTTC.